These T cell receptor beta chains were read from a single sample in a study of blood T cell repertoires in COVID-19. This table comes from immunoSEQ multiplex PCR, and its TCRdb copy is limited to in-frame clones, with some not included. Of more than 95,000 clones detected, under 80% appear once; the ten largest clones hold roughly a fifth. The sample comprised peripheral blood. The receptors shown here come from an older woman with acute or convalescent COVID-19. Both conserved end residues are trimmed from each CDR3. The size of a clone is reported for some rows only, either as once, few or many, or as a class for expanded clones.

j_gene,v_gene,abundance,CDR3aa
TRBJ2-5,TRBV12-3/TRBV12-4,-,ASSSGETQY
TRBJ1-1,TRBV6-5,-,ASRAGSDSNNAF
TRBJ2-3,TRBV5-1,-,ASSSSLAGTTDTQY
TRBJ2-5,TRBV5-1,-,ASSPTDRQETQY
TRBJ2-3,TRBV3-1/TRBV3-2,-,ASSQGGGRDTQY
TRBJ2-7,TRBV28,-,ASSSPRGEQY
TRBJ2-3,TRBV4-2,few,ASHTSGGGTDTQY
TRBJ1-2,TRBV9,few,ASSDPSTGDNYGYT
TRBJ2-7,TRBV5-1,-,ASSLGAGGISSYEQY
TRBJ1-2,TRBV27,-,ASSLSGLGGYT
TRBJ2-3,TRBV11-2,-,ASSLSPGDTQY
TRBJ1-2,TRBV7-2,-,ASSLQGQDEGYT
TRBJ2-1,TRBV6-2/TRBV6-3,once,ASSYSGGYRNEQF
TRBJ1-1,TRBV6-1,-,ASSEPSPVPRTEAF